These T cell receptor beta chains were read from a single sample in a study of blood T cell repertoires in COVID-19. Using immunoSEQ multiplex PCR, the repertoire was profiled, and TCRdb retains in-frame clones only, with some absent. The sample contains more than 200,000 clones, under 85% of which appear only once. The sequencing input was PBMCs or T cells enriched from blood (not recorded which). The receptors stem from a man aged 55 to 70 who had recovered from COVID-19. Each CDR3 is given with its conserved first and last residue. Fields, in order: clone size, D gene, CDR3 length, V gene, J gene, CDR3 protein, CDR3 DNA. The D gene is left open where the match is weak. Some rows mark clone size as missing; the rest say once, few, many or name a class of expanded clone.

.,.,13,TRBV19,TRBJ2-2,CASSSANTGELFF,TGTGCCAGTAGTTCAGCGAACACCGGGGAGCTGTTTTTT
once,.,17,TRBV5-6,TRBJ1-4,CASSLRIGGRGSEKLFF,TGTGCCAGCAGCTTGAGGATCGGGGGTCGGGGTTCTGAAAAACTGTTTTTT
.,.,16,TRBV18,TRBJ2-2,CASSPLGSPSTGELFF,TGTGCCAGCTCACCTTTAGGGAGTCCTTCGACCGGGGAGCTGTTTTTT
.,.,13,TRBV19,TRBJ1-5,CASSIGHEGPQHF,TGTGCCAGTAGTATAGGGCATGAGGGGCCCCAGCATTTT
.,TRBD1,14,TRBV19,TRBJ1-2,CASSRTGGGYGYTF,TGTGCCAGTAGTAGGACAGGGGGCGGCTATGGCTACACCTTC
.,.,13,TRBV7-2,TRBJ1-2,CASSSRSNYGYTF,TGTGCCAGCAGCTCGAGATCTAACTATGGCTACACCTTC
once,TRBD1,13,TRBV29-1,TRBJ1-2,CSVDSTGVGGYTF,TGCAGCGTTGACTCGACAGGGGTAGGGGGCTACACCTTC
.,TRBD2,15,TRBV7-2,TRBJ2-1,CASSFDGGAHNEQFF,TGTGCCAGCAGCTTTGACGGGGGGGCCCACAATGAGCAGTTCTTC
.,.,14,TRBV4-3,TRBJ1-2,CASSQAPGYYGYTF,TGCGCCAGCAGCCAAGCGCCCGGGTACTATGGCTACACCTTC
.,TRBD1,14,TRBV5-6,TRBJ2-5,CASSAGGSAWTQYF,TGTGCCAGCAGCGCAGGGGGTTCCGCGTGGACCCAGTACTTC
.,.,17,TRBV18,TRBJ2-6,CASSPRTASSGANVLTF,TGTGCCAGCTCACCCCGGACAGCTAGTTCTGGGGCCAACGTCCTGACTTTC
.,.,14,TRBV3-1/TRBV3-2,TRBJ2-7,CASSHGTGAYEQYF,TGTGCCAGCAGCCATGGGACGGGAGCCTACGAGCAGTACTTC
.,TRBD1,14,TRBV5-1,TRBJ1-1,CASSAQGAWTEAFF,TGCGCCAGCAGCGCCCAGGGGGCCTGGACTGAAGCTTTCTTT
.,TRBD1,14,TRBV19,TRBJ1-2,CASSLRDRGGGYTF,TGTGCCAGTAGCCTCCGGGACAGGGGGGGAGGCTACACCTTC
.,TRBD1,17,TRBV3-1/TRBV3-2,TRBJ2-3,CASRDRFFLWFTDTQYF,TGTGCCAGCAGGGACAGGTTTTTCCTCTGGTTCACAGATACGCAGTATTTT
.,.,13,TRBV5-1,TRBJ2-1,CASSSRARDEQFF,TGCGCCAGCAGCTCCCGCGCACGGGATGAGCAGTTCTTC
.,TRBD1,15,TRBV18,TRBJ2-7,CASSPGTGGSYEQYF,TGTGCCAGCTCACCCGGGACAGGGGGCTCCTACGAGCAGTACTTC
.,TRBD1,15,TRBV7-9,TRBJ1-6,CASSVGQGNNSPLHF,TGTGCCAGCAGCGTGGGACAGGGGAATAATTCACCCCTCCACTTT
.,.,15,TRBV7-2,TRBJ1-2,CASSLEGPRGIGYTF,TGTGCCAGCAGCTTAGAGGGGCCCAGGGGAATCGGCTACACCTTC
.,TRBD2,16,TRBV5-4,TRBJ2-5,CASSLSLAGVGETQYF,TGTGCCAGCAGCTTGTCCCTAGCGGGGGTTGGGGAGACCCAGTACTTC
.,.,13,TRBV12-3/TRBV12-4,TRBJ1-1,CASSQERVTEAFF,TGTGCCAGCAGCCAGGAGAGGGTAACTGAAGCTTTCTTT
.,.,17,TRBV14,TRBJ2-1,CASSPTRGARSYNEQFF,TGTGCCAGCAGCCCCACCCGCGGGGCTCGCTCCTACAATGAGCAGTTCTTC
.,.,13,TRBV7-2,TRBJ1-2,CASSLQGYSGYTF,TGTGCCAGCAGCCTACAGGGATATTCTGGCTACACCTTC
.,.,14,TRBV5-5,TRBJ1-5,CASSLETGNQPQHF,TGTGCCAGCAGCTTGGAGACAGGCAATCAGCCCCAGCATTTT
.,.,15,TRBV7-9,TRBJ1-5,CASSLGSDSNQPQHF,TGTGCCAGCAGCTTAGGGTCAGATAGCAATCAGCCCCAGCATTTT
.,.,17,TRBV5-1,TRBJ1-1,CASSLRAGAVGNTEAFF,TGCGCCAGCAGCTTGAGGGCAGGGGCCGTGGGGAACACTGAAGCTTTCTTT
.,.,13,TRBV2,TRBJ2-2,CASSWHPTGELFF,TGTGCCAGCAGTTGGCACCCCACCGGGGAGCTGTTTTTT
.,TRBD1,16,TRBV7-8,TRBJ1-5,CASSLEDRWENQPQHF,TGTGCCAGCAGCTTAGAGGACAGGTGGGAGAATCAGCCCCAGCATTTT
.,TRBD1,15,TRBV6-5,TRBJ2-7,CASRLTGAPQYEQYF,TGTGCCAGCAGATTGACAGGGGCCCCTCAATACGAGCAGTACTTC
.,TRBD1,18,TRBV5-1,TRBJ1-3,CASSLSSSRTGSKDTIYF,TGCGCCAGCAGCTTGTCGAGTTCGAGGACAGGGAGTAAGGACACCATATATTTT
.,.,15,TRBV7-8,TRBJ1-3,CASSLSRGYGNTIYF,TGTGCCAGCAGCTTGAGTCGGGGGTATGGAAACACCATATATTTT
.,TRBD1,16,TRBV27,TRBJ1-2,CASSFRDRGPIGGYTF,TGTGCCAGCAGTTTTAGGGACAGGGGCCCTATAGGAGGCTACACCTTC
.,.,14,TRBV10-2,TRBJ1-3,CASAVDSSGNTIYF,TGCGCCAGCGCCGTGGACAGCTCTGGAAACACCATATATTTT
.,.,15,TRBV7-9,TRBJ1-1,CASSSDGQGGTEAFF,TGTGCCAGCAGCTCCGACGGCCAGGGAGGGACTGAAGCTTTCTTT
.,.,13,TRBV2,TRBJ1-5,CASKRNGNQPQHF,TGTGCCAGCAAGCGGAATGGCAATCAGCCCCAGCATTTT
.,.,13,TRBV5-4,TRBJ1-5,CASSFDFGQPQHF,TGTGCCAGCAGCTTCGACTTTGGGCAGCCCCAGCATTTT
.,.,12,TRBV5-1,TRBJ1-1,CASSPQGNEAFF,TGCGCCAGCAGTCCTCAGGGAAATGAAGCTTTCTTT
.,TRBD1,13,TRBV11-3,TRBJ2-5,CASERSGGETQYF,TGTGCCAGCGAGCGCTCAGGGGGCGAGACCCAGTACTTC
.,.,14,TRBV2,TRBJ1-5,CASSQQYSNQPQHF,TGTGCCAGCAGCCAACAGTATAGCAATCAGCCCCAGCATTTT
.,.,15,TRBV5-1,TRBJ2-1,CASSLTGGPYNEQFF,TGCGCCAGCAGCTTAACGGGGGGCCCCTACAATGAGCAGTTCTTC
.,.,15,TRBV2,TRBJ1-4,CASTLNRATNEKLFF,TGTGCCAGCACTCTGAACAGGGCAACTAATGAAAAACTGTTTTTT
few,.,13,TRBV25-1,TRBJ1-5,CASSGGEGQPQHF,TGTGCCAGCAGTGGGGGAGAGGGTCAGCCCCAGCATTTT
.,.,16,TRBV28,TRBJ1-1,CASSLSPGTMNTEAFF,TGTGCCAGCAGTTTATCTCCGGGGACTATGAACACTGAAGCTTTCTTT
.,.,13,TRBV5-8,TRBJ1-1,CASSGLGNTEAFF,TGTGCCAGCAGCGGACTGGGGAACACTGAAGCTTTCTTT
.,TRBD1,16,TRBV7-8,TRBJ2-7,CASSLGPGQGFYEQYF,TGTGCCAGCAGCTTAGGACCGGGACAGGGGTTCTACGAGCAGTACTTC
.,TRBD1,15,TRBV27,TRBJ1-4,CASATPGQGNGKLFF,TGTGCCAGCGCCACCCCGGGACAGGGGAATGGAAAACTGTTTTTT